These 14 T cell receptor beta chains were sequenced from one sample in a study of blood T cell repertoires in COVID-19. The repertoire was sequenced with immunoSEQ multiplex PCR; TCRdb's copy has only in-frame clones and lacks some. The data hold under 40,000 clones, with around four fifths observed a single time. Sample: peripheral blood. The receptors shown here come from a woman aged 55-70 years with acute or convalescent COVID-19.

This chain joins TRBV7-9 and TRBJ2-7; TRBD1 matches at 7 bases. V lost 5 bases to trimming and J lost 5 bases; unmatched junction nucleotides: 12. The CDR3 is made up of 15 amino acids. Germline V gene lookup returns CDR1 SEHNR and CDR2 FQNEAQ (reference sequence). CDR3 DNA sequence: TGTGCCAGCAGCCACACTAATGACAGGGCCCACGAGCAGTACTTC. It encodes CASSHTNDRAHEQYF. Looking up the rest from reference TRBV7-9 and TRBJ2-7 gives the full variable domain: DTGVSQNPRHKITKRGQNVTFRCDPISEHNRLYWYRQTLGQGPEFLTYFQNEAQLEKSRLLSDRFSAERPKGSFSTLEIQRTEQGDSAMYLCASSHTNDRAHEQYFGPGTRLTVT.

This clone came up once. This chain uses TRBV5-5 with TRBJ1-2, with unresolved D. Germline V gene lookup returns CDR1 SGHKS and CDR2 YYEKEE (reference sequence). Trimming pared 1 base from V and 2 bases from J, leaving 6 bases between. This CDR3 is 13 amino acids long. CDR3: CASSLSGNYGYTF. The CDR3 DNA sequence: TGTGCCAGCAGCTTGTCGGGGAACTATGGCTACACCTTC.

CDR3 sequence reads: CASSLEILAYEQYF. CDR3 DNA sequence: TGCGCCAGCAGCTTGGAAATACTAGCCTACGAGCAGTACTTC. The chain is built from TRBV5-1 and TRBJ2-7, with D possibly matching TRBD2 (5 bases). Trimming stripped 0 bases from V and 2 bases from J, with 9 bases between. Germline loops: CDR1 SGHRS, CDR2 YFSETQ. CDR3 length equals 14 residues. Complete variable domain (other parts from reference TRBV5-1 and TRBJ2-7): KAGVTQTPRYLIKTRGQQVTLSCSPISGHRSVSWYQQTPGQGLQFLFEYFSETQRNKGNFPGRFSGRQFSNSRSEMNVSTLELGDSALYLCASSLEILAYEQYFGPGTRLTVT.

This clone was found once. The chain is built from TRBV4-1 and TRBJ2-5; 14 nucleotides align to TRBD2. Unmatched junction bases numbered 11, after V lost 4 bases and J lost 7 bases. Germline CDR1 is MGHRA and CDR2 is YSYEKL. The CDR3 is 17 residues long. The CDR3 region is CASSPIPGLAGAGTQYF. The CDR3 nucleotides read TGCGCCAGCAGCCCGATCCCGGGACTAGCGGGGGCCGGGACCCAGTACTTC.

The sample holds one count of this clone. The chain joins TRBV10-2 to TRBJ1-1; D gene ambiguous. The CDR3 totals 11 residues. Germline-derived CDR1 and CDR2 are WSHSY and SAAADI. V was trimmed by 10 bases and J by 8 bases, leaving 14 bases between them. Here the CDR3 DNA reads TGCGCCACCGGGTCGGGGTCCGAAGCTTTCTTT. It translates to CATGSGSEAFF.

For the CDR3, the DNA is TGTGCCAGCACCATCAAGAGCGGGCCCTACGAGCAGTACTTC. Translated, it gives CASTIKSGPYEQYF. The rearrangement uses TRBV11-2 and TRBJ2-7; D is perhaps TRBD2 (6 bases). This CDR3 is 14 amino acids long. From germline, CDR1 is SGHAT and CDR2 FQNNGV. V was pared by 7 bases and J by 2 bases, with 15 bases between.

The sample holds one count of this clone. The chain links TRBV5-4 to TRBJ2-5, with a weak D call TRBD2 (6 bases). The length of the CDR3 is 13 residues. From germline, CDR1 is SGHNT and CDR2 YYREEE (reference sequence). Deletions cut 5 bases from V and 5 bases from J, with 13 bases between. CDR3 bases: TGTGCCAGCAGTGCGGGGCCGGTTGAGACCCAGTACTTC. Protein sequence: CASSAGPVETQYF.

The rearrangement uses TRBV15 and TRBJ1-1; TRBD1 is a possible D gene (6 bases). The germline gives CDR1 LNHNV, CDR2 YYDKDF (reference sequence). CDR3 length equals 14 residues. The germline V and J ends were trimmed by 0 bases and 7 bases, with 12 bases remaining between them. The CDR3 DNA follows: TGTGCCACCAGCAGAGATCGGACAGCAGGTGAAGCTTTCTTT. It codes for CATSRDRTAGEAFF.

V gene TRBV19 combines with J gene TRBJ1-3; TRBD1 agrees at 8 bases. The CDR3 is 16 residues long. V gave up 6 bases and J gave up 0 bases; unmatched junction bases: 7. Germline V gene sequence: CDR1 LNHDA, CDR2 SQIVND (reference sequence). This CDR3 reads CASSGQGLSSGNTIYF. The CDR3 nucleotides are TGTGCCAGTAGCGGACAGGGTCTTTCCTCTGGAAACACCATATATTTT.

Written as DNA, the CDR3 is TGTGCCAGCAGCTCCTCAGGGGGCCCGCAAAACGGAGCTTTCTTT. This translates into CASSSSGGPQNGAFF. The chain has TRBV6-6 and TRBJ1-1; 8 nucleotides line up with TRBD1. The CDR3 contains 15 residues. J was trimmed by 10 bases and V by 6 bases; bases with no gene match: 16. Germline CDR1 is MNHNY and CDR2 is SVGAGI (reference sequence).

This chain links TRBV6-1 with TRBJ1-5; D is ambiguous. The CDR3 has 16 amino acids. Trimming pared 2 bases from V and 6 bases from J, leaving 17 bases between. The germline gives CDR1 MNHNS, CDR2 SASEGT. The CDR3 region is CASSELVGQRGQPQHF. In DNA, the CDR3 is TGTGCCAGCAGTGAATTAGTAGGTCAGAGAGGTCAGCCCCAGCATTTT.

The V gene is TRBV19, the J gene TRBJ1-3; tentative D call: TRBD1 (5 bases). The V end lost 3 bases, the J end lost 4 bases, and 13 bases lay between the germline ends. This CDR3 comprises 15 residues. Germline V gene lookup returns CDR1 LNHDA and CDR2 SQIVND (reference sequence). The CDR3 reads CASSMAGGEGNTIYF. CDR3 nucleotide sequence: TGTGCCAGTAGTATGGCCGGGGGTGAAGGAAACACCATATATTTT. The whole variable domain, remainder taken from reference TRBV19 and TRBJ1-3, is DGGITQSPKYLFRKEGQNVTLSCEQNLNHDAMYWYRQDPGQGLRLIYYSQIVNDFQKGDIAEGYSVSREKKESFPLTVTSAQKNPTAFYLCASSMAGGEGNTIYFGEGSWLTVV.

The rearrangement joins TRBV11-2 to TRBJ2-4, with 12 nucleotides matching TRBD1. CDR3 length equals 16 residues. Germline-derived CDR1 and CDR2 are SGHAT and FQNNGV. The trim removed 4 bases at V and 1 base at J, leaving 2 bases unmatched. The CDR3 sequence is CASSSGQGAAKNIQYF. CDR3 nucleotide sequence: TGTGCCAGCAGCTCGGGACAGGGGGCCGCCAAAAACATTCAGTACTTC.

The genes are TRBV30 and TRBJ1-5; 10 bases are a match to TRBD1. Germline V gene sequence: CDR1 GTSNPN, CDR2 SVGIG (reference sequence). After removal of 3 bases from V and 5 bases from J, the junction contained 4 bases not matched to a gene. There are 14 residues in the CDR3. The CDR3 region has the DNA TGTGCCTGGAGCCAAGGGACAGGGGATCAGCCCCAGCATTTT. Translating gives CAWSQGTGDQPQHF.